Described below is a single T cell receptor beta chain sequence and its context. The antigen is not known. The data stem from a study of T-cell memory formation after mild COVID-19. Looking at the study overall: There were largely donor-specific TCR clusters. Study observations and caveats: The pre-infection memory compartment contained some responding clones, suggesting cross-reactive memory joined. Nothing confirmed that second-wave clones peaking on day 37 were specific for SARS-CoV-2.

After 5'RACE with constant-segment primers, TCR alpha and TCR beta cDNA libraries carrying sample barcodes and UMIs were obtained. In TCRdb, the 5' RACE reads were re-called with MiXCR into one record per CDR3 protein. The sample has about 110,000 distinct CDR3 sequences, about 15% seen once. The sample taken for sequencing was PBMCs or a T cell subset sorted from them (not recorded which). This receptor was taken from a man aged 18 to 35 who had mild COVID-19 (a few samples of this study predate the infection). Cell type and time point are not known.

This CDR3 reads CASSYGNTIYF. CDR3 in DNA: TGTGCCAGCAGTTACGGAAACACCATATATTTT. The chain combines TRBV6-6 with TRBJ1-3; no clear D. The germline V and J ends were trimmed by 2 bases and 4 bases, with 0 bases remaining between them. Germline V gives CDR1 MNHNY, CDR2 SVGAGI (reference sequence). This CDR3 has 11 amino acids.